This TCR beta chain was observed in a study of blood T cell repertoires in COVID-19. The CDR3 length is 12 residues. CDR1 and CDR2 from the germline V gene are LGHNT and FRNRAP. The trim removed 3 bases at V and 7 bases at J, leaving 2 bases unmatched. The repertoire was sequenced with immunoSEQ multiplex PCR; TCRdb's copy has only in-frame clones and lacks some. Of roughly 310,000 clones in the sample, approximately 88% were seen once. Sequenced material: peripheral blood. The clonotype originates from a woman aged 45-65 years with active or convalescent COVID-19. This chain joins TRBV12-5 and TRBJ1-2, with 7 bases that match TRBD1. The DNA of the CDR3 is TGTGCTAGTGGTTTAACAGGGGTTGGCTACACCTTC. Translating it yields CASGLTGVGYTF.